These 10 T cell receptor beta chains came from one sample sequenced in a study of cytomegalovirus exposure and HLA in healthy donors. Researchers ran the PCR with 60 Vbeta and 13 Jbeta primers. Assay used: immunoSEQ multiplex PCR; TCRdb lists only in-frame clones, some missing. The table lists around 45,000 clones, around 68% of them singletons. Sequenced: PBMCs. The origin of the receptors is a man between 25 and 39 years old in good health and CMV-seronegative.

The rearrangement uses TRBV25-1 and TRBJ2-7, with 8 bases matching TRBD2. Trimming took 6 bases from V and 6 from J; bases not matched to a gene: 13. The CDR3 runs 15 residues. Germline V gene lookup returns CDR1 MGHDK and CDR2 SYGVNS. The CDR3 DNA is TGTGCCAGCAGGACCAATTTCCCGGGAGGGAGCGAGCAGTACTTC. Its translation: CASRTNFPGGSEQYF.

This clone turned up a few times. The gene calls are TRBV19 and TRBJ1-4, with D possibly being TRBD1 (6 bases). The CDR3 spans 15 residues. CDR1 LNHDA and CDR2 SQIVND come from the germline V gene (reference sequence). V was clipped by 4 bases and J by 8 bases, with 17 bases between them. CDR3 nucleotide sequence: TGTGCCAGTAGTACCAGACAGGCCAAGGGAGAAAAACTGTTTTTT. Amino acids: CASSTRQAKGEKLFF.

This sequence joins TRBV4-2 and TRBJ2-5; TRBD1 aligns across 8 bases. The J call may be wrong; the DNA end is better matched by TRBJ2-7. The CDR3 has 16 amino acids. Germline values: CDR1 LGHNA, CDR2 YNFKEQ. CDR3 bases: TGTGCCAGCAGCCCTGCCAGGGGGCAGAGATCCTACGAGCAGTACTTC. Encoded protein: CASSPARGQRSYEQYF.

The V gene is TRBV5-4, the J gene TRBJ2-7; 13 positions agree with TRBD2. The V segment lost 0 bases and the J segment 7 bases; nucleotides outside the gene matches: 7. CDR1 is SGHNT, CDR2 YYREEE, per germline (reference sequence). The CDR3 spans 16 residues. The CDR3 reads CASSLAGLAGVGEQYF. The CDR3, as DNA: TGTGCCAGCAGCTTGGCTGGACTAGCGGGAGTGGGGGAGCAGTACTTC. The whole variable domain, filled in from reference TRBV5-4 and TRBJ2-7, reads ETGVTQSPTHLIKTRGQQVTLRCSSQSGHNTVSWYQQALGQGPQFIFQYYREEENGRGNFPPRFSGLQFPNYSSELNVNALELDDSALYLCASSLAGLAGVGEQYFGPGTRLTVT.

This sequence joins TRBV2 and TRBJ2-3, with 13 positions matching TRBD2. CDR3 length: 14 residues. CDR1 SNHLY and CDR2 FYNNEI come from the germline V gene. V dropped 6 bases and J dropped 11; count of bases not matched to a gene: 8. CDR3 nucleotides: TGTGCCAGCAGGCCGGGACTAGCGGGACTAATGCAGTATTTT. Translating gives CASRPGLAGLMQYF. The full variable domain, completed using reference TRBV2 and TRBJ2-3, is EPEVTQTPSHQVTQMGQEVILRCVPISNHLYFYWYRQILGQKVEFLVSFYNNEISEKSEIFDDQFSVERPDGSNFTLKIRSTKLEDSAMYFCASRPGLAGLMQYFGPGTRLTVL.

The chain employs TRBV2 and TRBJ1-2, with D perhaps TRBD1 (6 bases). This CDR3 contains 15 residues. CDR1 is SNHLY and CDR2 is FYNNEI in the germline V gene. V gave up 7 bases and J gave up 1 base, with 16 bases separating them. CDR3 in DNA: TGTGCCAGCATCCGACTGGCAGGGGATAACTATGGCTACACCTTC. Translation gives CASIRLAGDNYGYTF.

The CDR3 DNA sequence: TGCGCCAGCAGCCCTACCCCCGGGGGGACCGGGGAGCTGTTTTTT. Its protein product is CASSPTPGGTGELFF. The chain employs TRBV5-1 and TRBJ2-2; 7 bases line up with TRBD2. The V segment lost 4 bases and the J segment 5 bases; nucleotides outside the gene matches: 8. Germline V gene lookup returns CDR1 SGHRS and CDR2 YFSETQ. The CDR3 has 15 amino acids.

The chain recombines TRBV19 with TRBJ2-7; tentative D call: TRBD1 (5 bases). The CDR3 length is 11 residues. Germline CDR1 LNHDA, CDR2 SQIVND (reference sequence). V was clipped by 7 bases and J by 3 bases, with 7 bases between them. Here the CDR3 reads CASNQGYEQYF. The DNA for the CDR3 is TGTGCCAGTAACCAGGGCTACGAGCAGTACTTC.

This clone was found a few times. The V gene is TRBV6-4, the J gene TRBJ2-3, with 9 bases lining up with TRBD2. CDR1 and CDR2 (germline): MRHNA, SNTAGT. V lost 1 base to trimming and J lost 2 bases; unmatched junction nucleotides: 1. This CDR3 comprises 15 residues. The CDR3 DNA is TGTGCCAGCAGTGACTTAGCGGGAGCCACAGATACGCAGTATTTT. It yields the protein CASSDLAGATDTQYF.

V gene TRBV7-2 combines with J gene TRBJ2-7; 7 bases align to TRBD2. This CDR3 comprises 13 residues. The germline V gene encodes CDR1 SGHTA and CDR2 FQGNSA. The V and J ends lost 1 base and 7 bases, in that order; junction bases with no gene match: 4. Written as DNA, the CDR3 is TGTGCCAGCAGCTTAGTGGGGGGAGGGGAGCAGTACTTC. Amino acid sequence: CASSLVGGGEQYF.